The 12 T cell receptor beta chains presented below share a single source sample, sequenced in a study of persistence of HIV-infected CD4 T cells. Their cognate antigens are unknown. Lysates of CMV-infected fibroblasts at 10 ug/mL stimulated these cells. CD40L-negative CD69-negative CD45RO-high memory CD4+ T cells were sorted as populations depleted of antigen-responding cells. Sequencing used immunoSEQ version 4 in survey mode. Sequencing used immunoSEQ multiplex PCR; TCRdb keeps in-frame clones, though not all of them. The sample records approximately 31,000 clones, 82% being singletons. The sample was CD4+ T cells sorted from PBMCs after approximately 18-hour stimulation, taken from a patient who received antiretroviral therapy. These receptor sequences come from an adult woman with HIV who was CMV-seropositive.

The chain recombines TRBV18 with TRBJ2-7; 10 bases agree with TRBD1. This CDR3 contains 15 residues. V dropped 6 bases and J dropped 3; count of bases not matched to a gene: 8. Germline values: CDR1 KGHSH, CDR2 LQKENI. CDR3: CASSPGQGMIYEQYF. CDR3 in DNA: TGTGCCAGCTCGCCGGGACAGGGGATGATCTACGAGCAGTACTTC.

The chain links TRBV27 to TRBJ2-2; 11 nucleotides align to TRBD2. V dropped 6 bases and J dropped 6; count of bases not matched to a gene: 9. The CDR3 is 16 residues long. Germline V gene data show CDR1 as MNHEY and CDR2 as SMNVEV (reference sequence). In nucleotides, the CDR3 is TGTGCCAGCAGAACATATACTAGCGGGAGAGCCGGGGAGCTGTTTTTT. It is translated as CASRTYTSGRAGELFF.

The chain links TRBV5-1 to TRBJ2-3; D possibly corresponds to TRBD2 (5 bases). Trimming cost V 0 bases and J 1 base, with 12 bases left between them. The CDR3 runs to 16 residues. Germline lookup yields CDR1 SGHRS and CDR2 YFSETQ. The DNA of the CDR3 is TGCGCCAGCAGCTTGGGGTCCAGCGGAGGCACAGATACGCAGTATTTT. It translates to CASSLGSSGGTDTQYF.

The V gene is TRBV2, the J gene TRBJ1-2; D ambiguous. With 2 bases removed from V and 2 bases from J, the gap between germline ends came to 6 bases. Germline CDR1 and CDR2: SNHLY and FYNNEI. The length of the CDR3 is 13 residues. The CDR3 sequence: CASSESRNYGYTF. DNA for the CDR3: TGTGCCAGCAGTGAAAGCAGAAACTATGGCTACACCTTC.

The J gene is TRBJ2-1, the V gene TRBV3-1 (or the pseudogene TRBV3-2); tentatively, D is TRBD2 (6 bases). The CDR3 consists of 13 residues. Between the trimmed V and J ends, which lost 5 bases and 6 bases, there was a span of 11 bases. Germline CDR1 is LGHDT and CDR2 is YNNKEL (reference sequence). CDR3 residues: CASSSRAGNEQFF. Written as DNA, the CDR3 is TGTGCCAGCAGCTCCCGAGCGGGCAATGAGCAGTTCTTC.

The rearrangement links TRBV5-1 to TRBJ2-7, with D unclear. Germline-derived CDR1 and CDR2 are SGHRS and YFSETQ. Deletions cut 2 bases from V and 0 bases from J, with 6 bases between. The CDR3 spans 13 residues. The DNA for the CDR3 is TGCGCCAGCAGCTTTGACAACTCCTACGAGCAGTACTTC. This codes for CASSFDNSYEQYF.

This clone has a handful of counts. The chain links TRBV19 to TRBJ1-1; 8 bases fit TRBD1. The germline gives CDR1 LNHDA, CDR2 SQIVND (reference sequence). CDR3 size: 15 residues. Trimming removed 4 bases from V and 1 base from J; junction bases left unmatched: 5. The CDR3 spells CASSTFGQGNTEAFF. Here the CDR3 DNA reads TGTGCCAGTAGTACCTTTGGACAGGGGAACACTGAAGCTTTCTTT.

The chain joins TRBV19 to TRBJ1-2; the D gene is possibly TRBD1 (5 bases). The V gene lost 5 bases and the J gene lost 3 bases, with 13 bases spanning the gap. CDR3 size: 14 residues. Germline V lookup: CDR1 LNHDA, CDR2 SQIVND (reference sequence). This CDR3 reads CASSPPGGYYGYTF. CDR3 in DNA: TGTGCCAGTAGTCCACCCGGGGGATACTATGGCTACACCTTC.

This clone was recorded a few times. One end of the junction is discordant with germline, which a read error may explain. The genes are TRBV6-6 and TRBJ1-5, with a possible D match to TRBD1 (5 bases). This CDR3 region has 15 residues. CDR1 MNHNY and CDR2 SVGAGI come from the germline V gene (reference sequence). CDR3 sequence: CASRGQGYSDQPQHF. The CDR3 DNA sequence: TGTGCCAGCAGGGGGCAGGGATATAGCGATCAGCCCCAGCATTTT.

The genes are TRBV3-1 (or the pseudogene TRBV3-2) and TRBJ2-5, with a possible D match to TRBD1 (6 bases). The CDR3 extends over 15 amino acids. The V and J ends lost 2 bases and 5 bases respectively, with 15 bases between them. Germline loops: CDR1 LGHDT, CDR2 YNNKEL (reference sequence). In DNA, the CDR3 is TGTGCCAGCAGCCAACCGGGACATGGGTACGAGACCCAGTACTTC. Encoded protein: CASSQPGHGYETQYF.

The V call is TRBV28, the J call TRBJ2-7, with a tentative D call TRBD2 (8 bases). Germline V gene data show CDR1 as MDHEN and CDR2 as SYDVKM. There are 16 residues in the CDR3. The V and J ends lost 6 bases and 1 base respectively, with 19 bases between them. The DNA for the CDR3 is TGTGCCAGCAGCTCGGGAGGGGGGGGACAGTCCTACGAGCAGTACTTC. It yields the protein CASSSGGGGQSYEQYF.

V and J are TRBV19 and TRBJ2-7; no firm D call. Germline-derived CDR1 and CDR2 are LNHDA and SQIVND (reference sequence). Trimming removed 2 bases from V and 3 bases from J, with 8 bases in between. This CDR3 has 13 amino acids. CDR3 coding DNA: TGTGCCAGTAGTATAACTACCCTCTACGAGCAGTACTTC. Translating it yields CASSITTLYEQYF.